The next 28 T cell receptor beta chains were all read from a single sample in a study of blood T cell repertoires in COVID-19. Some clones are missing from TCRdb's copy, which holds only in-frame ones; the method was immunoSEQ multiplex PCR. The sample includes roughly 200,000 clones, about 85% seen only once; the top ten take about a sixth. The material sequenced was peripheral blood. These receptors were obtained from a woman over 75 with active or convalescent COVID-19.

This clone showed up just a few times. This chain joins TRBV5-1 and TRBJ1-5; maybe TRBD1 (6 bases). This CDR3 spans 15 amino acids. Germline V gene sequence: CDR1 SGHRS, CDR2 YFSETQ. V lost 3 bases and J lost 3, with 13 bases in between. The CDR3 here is CASSSDGQFNQPQHF. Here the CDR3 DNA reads TGCGCCAGCAGCTCCGACGGACAGTTCAATCAGCCCCAGCATTTT.

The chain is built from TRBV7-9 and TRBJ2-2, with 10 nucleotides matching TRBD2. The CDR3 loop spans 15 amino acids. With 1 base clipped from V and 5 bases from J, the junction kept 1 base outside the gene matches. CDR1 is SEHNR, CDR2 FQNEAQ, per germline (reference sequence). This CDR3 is CASSLGLAGTGELFF. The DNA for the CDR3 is TGTGCCAGCAGCTTAGGACTAGCGGGTACCGGGGAGCTGTTTTTT.

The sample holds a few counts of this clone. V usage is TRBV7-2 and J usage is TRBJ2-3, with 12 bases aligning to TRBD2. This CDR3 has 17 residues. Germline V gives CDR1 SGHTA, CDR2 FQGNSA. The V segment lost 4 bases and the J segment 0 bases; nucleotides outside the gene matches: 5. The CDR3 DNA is TGTGCCAGCAGCTGGGGGACTAGCGGGTCTAGCACAGATACGCAGTATTTT. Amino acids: CASSWGTSGSSTDTQYF.

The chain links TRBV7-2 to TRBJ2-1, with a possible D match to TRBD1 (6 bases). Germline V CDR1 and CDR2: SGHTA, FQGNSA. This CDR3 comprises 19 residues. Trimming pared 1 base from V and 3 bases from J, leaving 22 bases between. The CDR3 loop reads CASSLEWGTKKRFYNEQFF. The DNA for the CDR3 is TGTGCCAGCAGCTTAGAGTGGGGGACAAAGAAGAGGTTCTACAATGAGCAGTTCTTC.

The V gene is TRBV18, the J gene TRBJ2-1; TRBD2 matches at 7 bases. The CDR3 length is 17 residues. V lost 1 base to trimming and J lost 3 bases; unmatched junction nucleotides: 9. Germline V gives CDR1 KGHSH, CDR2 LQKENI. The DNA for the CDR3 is TGTGCCAGCTCACCACTTAGAGGGAGGGGCTTCTACAATGAGCAGTTCTTC. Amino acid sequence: CASSPLRGRGFYNEQFF.

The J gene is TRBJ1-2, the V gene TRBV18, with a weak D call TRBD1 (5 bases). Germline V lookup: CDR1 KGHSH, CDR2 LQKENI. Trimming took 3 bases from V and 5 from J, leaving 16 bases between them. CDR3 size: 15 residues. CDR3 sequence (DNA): TGTGCCAGCTCACCCACCGGGGGAGACGAATATGGCTACACCTTC. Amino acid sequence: CASSPTGGDEYGYTF.

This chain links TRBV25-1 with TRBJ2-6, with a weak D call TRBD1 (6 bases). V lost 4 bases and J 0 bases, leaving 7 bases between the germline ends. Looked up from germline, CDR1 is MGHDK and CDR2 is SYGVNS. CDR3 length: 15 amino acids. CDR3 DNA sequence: TGTGCCAGCAGTGGGACAGTCTCTGGGGCCAACGTCCTGACTTTC. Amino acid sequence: CASSGTVSGANVLTF.

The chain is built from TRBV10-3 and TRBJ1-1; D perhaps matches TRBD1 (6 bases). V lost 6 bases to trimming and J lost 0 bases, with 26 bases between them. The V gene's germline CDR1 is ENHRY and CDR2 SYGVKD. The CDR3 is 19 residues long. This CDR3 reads CAISKHQQDRARLNTEAFF. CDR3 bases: TGTGCCATCAGCAAGCACCAACAGGACAGAGCAAGACTGAACACTGAAGCTTTCTTT.

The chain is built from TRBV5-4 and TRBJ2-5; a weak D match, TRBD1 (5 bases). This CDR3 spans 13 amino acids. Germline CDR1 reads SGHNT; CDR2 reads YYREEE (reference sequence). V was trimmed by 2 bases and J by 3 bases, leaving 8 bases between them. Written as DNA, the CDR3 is TGTGCCAGCAGCTTTAAAGGGGAAGAGACCCAGTACTTC. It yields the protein CASSFKGEETQYF.

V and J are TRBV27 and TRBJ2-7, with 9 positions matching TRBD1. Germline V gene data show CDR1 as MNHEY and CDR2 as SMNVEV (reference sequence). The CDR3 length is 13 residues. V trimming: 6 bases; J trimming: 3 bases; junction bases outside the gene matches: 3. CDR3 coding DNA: TGTGCCAGCAGCTGGACAGGGGTCTACGAGCAGTACTTC. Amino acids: CASSWTGVYEQYF.

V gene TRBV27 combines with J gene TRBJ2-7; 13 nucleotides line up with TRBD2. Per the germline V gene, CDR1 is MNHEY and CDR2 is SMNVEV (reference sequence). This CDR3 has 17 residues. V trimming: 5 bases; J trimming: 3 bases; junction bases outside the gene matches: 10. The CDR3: CASSPILAGGVYYEQYF. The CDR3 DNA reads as TGTGCCAGCAGTCCGATACTAGCGGGAGGGGTATACTACGAGCAGTACTTC.

This chain's CDR3 is CASSLSRTEAFF. The CDR3 nucleotides are TGTGCCAGCAGTTTGTCCCGCACTGAAGCTTTCTTT. This rearrangement joins TRBV28 to TRBJ1-1; no reliable D call. The CDR3 loop spans 12 amino acids. The ends were cut back, 3 bases at V and 4 bases at J, with 6 bases in the middle. In germline, CDR1 is MDHEN, CDR2 SYDVKM.

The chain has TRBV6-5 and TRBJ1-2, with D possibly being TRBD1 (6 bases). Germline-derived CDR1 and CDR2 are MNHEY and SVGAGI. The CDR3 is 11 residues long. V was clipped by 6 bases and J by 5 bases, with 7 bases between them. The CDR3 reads CASSDRYGYTF. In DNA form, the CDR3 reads TGTGCCAGCAGCGACAGGTATGGCTACACCTTC.

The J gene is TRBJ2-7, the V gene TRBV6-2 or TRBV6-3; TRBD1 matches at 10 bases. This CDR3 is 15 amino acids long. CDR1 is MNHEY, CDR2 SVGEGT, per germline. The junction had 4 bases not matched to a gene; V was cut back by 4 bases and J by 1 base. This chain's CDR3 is CASSSWTGGSYEQYF. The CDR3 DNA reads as TGTGCCAGCAGTTCCTGGACAGGGGGGTCCTACGAGCAGTACTTC.

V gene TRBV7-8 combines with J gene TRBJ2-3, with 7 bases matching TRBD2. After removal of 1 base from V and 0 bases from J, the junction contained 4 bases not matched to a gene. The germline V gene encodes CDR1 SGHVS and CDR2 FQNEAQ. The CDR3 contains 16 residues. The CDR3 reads CASSLGVSGSTDTQYF. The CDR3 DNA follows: TGTGCCAGCAGCTTAGGCGTTAGCGGGAGCACAGATACGCAGTATTTT.

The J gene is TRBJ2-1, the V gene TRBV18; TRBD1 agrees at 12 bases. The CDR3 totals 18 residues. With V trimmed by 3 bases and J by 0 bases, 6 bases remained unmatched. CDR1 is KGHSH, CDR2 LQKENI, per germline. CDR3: CASSPTGTGGTSYNEQFF. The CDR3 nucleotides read TGTGCCAGCTCACCCACCGGGACAGGGGGCACCTCCTACAATGAGCAGTTCTTC.

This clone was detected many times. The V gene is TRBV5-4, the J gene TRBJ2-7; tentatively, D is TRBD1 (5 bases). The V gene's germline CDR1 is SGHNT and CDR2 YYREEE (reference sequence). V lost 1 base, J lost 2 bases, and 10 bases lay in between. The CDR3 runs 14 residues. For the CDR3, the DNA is TGTGCCAGCAGCTTGTACAGGCGTACCTACGAGCAGTACTTC. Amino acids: CASSLYRRTYEQYF.

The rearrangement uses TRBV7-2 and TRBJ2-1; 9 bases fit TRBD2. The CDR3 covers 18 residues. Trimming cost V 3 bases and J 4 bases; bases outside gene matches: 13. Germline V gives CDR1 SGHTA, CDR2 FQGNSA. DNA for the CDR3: TGTGCCAGCAGCTTTGACCGACTAGCGGCGTTCCGTTACAATGAGCAGTTCTTC. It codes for CASSFDRLAAFRYNEQFF.

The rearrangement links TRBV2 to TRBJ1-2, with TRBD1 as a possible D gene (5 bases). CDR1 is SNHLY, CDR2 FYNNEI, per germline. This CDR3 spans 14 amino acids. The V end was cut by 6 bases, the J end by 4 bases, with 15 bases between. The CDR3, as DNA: TGTGCCAGCAGAGCCATGGGGGGTTTCTATGGCTACACCTTC. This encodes CASRAMGGFYGYTF.

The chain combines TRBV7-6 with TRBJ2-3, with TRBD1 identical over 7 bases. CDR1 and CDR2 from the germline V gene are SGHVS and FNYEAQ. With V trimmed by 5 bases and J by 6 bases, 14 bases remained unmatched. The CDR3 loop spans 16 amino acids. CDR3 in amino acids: CASSPPTGRFGDTQYF. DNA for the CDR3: TGTGCCAGCAGCCCCCCGACAGGGAGATTCGGGGATACGCAGTATTTT.

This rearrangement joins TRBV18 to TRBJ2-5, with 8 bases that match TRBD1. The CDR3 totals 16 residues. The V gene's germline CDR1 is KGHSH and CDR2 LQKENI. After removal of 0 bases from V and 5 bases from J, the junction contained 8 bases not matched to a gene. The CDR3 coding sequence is TGTGCCAGCTCACCACCGGAGTACAGGGGGTCCGAGACCCAGTACTTC. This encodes CASSPPEYRGSETQYF.

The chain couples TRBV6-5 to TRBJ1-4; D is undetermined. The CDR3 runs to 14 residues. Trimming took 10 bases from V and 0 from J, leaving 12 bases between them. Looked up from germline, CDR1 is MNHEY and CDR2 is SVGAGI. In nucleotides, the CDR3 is TGTGCCACCCAGAAACCCGCAACTAATGAAAAACTGTTTTTT. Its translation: CATQKPATNEKLFF.

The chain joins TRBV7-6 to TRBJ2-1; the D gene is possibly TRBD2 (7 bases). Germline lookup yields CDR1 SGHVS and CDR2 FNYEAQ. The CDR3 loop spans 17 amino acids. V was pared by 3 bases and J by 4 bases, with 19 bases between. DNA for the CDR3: TGTGCCAGCAGCTTTCCGCTGGGGGCGGGAGCGTACAATGAGCAGTTCTTC. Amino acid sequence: CASSFPLGAGAYNEQFF.

Written as DNA, the CDR3 is TGCGCCAGCAGCCAGGCAGAAGGACAGGGGTCCAAGCTGGATACGCAGTATTTT. Amino acids: CASSQAEGQGSKLDTQYF. The chain is built from TRBV4-1 and TRBJ2-3, with 9 bases aligning to TRBD1. V shed 3 bases and J 6 bases; nucleotides not matched to a gene: 16. Looked up from germline, CDR1 is MGHRA and CDR2 is YSYEKL. The CDR3 runs to 18 residues.

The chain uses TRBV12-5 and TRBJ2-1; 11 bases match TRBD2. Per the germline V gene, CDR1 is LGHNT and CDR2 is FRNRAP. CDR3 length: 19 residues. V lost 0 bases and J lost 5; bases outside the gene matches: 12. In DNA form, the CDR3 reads TGTGCTAGTGGTTTGGTACTGGATAGCGGGGGGGCATGGGACAATGAGCAGTTCTTC. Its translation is CASGLVLDSGGAWDNEQFF.

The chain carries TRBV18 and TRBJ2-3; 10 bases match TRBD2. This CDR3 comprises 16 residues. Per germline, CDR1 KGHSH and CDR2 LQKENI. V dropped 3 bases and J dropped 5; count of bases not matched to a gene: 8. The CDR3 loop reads CASSPLAGGGVDTQYF. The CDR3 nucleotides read TGTGCCAGCTCACCCTTAGCGGGAGGAGGCGTAGATACGCAGTATTTT.

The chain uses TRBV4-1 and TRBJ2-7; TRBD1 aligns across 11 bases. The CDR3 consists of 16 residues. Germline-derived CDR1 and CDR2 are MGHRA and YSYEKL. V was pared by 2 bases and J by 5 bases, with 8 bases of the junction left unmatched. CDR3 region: CASSQTGTGGLDEQYF. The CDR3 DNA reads TGCGCCAGCAGCCAAACTGGGACAGGGGGTTTAGACGAGCAGTACTTC.

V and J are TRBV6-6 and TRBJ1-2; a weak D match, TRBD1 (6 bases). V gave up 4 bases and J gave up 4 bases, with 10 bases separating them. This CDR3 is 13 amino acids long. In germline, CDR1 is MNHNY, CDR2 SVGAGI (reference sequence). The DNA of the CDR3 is TGTGCCAGCAGTTCCACAGGGTTCTATGGCTACACCTTC. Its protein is CASSSTGFYGYTF.